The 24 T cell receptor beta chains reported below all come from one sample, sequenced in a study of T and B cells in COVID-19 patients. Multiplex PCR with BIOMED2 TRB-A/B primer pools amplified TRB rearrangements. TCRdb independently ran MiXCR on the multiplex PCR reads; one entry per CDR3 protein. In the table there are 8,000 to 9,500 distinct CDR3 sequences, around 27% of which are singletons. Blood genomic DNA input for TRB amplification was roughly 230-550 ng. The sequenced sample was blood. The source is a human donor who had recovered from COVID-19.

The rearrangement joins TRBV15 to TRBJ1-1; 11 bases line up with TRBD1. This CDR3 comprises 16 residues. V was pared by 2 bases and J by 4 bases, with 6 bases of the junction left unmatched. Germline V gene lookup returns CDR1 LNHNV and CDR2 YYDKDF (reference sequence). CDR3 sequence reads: CATSRPSGTGGTEAFF. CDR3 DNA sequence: TGTGCCACCAGCAGACCCTCCGGGACAGGGGGCACTGAAGCTTTCTTT. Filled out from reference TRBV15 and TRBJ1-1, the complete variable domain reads DAMVIQNPRYQVTQFGKPVTLSCSQTLNHNVMYWYQQKSSQAPKLLFHYYDKDFNNEADTPDNFQSRRPNTSFCFLDIRSPGLGDTAMYLCATSRPSGTGGTEAFFGQGTRLTVV.

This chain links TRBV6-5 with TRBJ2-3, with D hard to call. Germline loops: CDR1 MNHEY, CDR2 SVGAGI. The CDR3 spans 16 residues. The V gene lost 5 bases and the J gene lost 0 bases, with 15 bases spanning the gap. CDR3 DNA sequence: TGTGCCAGCAGTGAAACGCTAACAACTAGCACAGATACGCAGTATTTT. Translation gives CASSETLTTSTDTQYF.

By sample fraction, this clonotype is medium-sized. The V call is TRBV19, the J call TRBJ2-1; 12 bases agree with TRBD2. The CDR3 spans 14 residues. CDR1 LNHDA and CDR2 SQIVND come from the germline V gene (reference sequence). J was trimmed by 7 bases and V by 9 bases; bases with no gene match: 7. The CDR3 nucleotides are TGTGCCAGCGCGACTAGCGGGAGCGGAAATGAGCAGTTCTTC. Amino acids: CASATSGSGNEQFF.

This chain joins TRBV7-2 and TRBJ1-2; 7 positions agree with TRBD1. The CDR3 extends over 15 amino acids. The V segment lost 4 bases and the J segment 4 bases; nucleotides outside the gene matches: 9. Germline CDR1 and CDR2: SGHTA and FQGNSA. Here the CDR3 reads CASSSKGRGGYGYTF. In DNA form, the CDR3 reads TGTGCCAGCAGCTCAAAGGGCAGGGGGGGCTATGGCTACACCTTC.

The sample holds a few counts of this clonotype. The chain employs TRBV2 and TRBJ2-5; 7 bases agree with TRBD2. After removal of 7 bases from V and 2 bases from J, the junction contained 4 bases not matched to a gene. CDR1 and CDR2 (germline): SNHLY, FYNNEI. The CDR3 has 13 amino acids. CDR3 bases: TGTGCCAGCATGGGAGGGTGGCAAGAGACCCAGTACTTC. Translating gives CASMGGWQETQYF.

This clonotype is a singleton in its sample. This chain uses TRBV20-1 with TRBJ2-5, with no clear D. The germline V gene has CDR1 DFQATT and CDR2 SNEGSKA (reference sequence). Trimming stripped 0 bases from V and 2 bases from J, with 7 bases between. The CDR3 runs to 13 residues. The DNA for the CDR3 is TGCAGTGCTAGAGAGACAAAACAAGAGACCCAGTACTTC. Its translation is CSARETKQETQYF.

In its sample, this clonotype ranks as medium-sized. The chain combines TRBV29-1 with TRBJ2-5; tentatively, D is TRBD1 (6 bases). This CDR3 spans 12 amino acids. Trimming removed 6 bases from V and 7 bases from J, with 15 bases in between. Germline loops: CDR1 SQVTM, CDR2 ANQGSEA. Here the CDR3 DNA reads TGCAGCGTCGTGACAGGTGCAGGGACCCAGTACTTC. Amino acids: CSVVTGAGTQYF.

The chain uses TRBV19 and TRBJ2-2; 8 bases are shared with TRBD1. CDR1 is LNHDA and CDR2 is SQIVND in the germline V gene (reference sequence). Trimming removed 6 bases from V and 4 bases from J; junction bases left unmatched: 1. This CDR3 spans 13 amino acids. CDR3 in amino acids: CASRTGGTGELFF. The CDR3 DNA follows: TGTGCCAGTAGAACAGGGGGCACCGGGGAGCTGTTTTTT. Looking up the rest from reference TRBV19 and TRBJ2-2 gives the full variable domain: DGGITQSPKYLFRKEGQNVTLSCEQNLNHDAMYWYRQDPGQGLRLIYYSQIVNDFQKGDIAEGYSVSREKKESFPLTVTSAQKNPTAFYLCASRTGGTGELFFGEGSRLTVL.

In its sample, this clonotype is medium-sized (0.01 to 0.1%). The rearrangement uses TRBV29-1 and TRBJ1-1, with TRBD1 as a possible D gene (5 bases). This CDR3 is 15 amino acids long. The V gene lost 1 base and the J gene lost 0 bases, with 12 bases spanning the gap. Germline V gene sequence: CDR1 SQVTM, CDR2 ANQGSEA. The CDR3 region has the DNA TGCAGCGTTGAAGGGGTGGAGGGACTGAACACTGAAGCTTTCTTT. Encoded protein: CSVEGVEGLNTEAFF.

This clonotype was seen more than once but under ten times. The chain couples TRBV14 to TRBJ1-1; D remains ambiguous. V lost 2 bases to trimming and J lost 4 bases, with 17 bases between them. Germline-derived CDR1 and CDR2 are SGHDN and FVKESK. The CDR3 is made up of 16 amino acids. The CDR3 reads CASSQLMTITGTEAFF. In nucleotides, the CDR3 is TGTGCCAGCAGCCAACTGATGACAATCACGGGCACTGAAGCTTTCTTT.

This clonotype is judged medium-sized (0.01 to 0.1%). In DNA, the CDR3 is TGTGCCATCCAGCGGGAGGATGGCTACGAGCAGTACTTC. This translates into CAIQREDGYEQYF. The gene calls are TRBV6-2 or TRBV6-3 and TRBJ2-7, with 9 bases that match TRBD2. Germline V lookup: CDR1 MNHEY, CDR2 SVGEGT. The trim removed 10 bases at V and 3 bases at J, leaving 7 bases unmatched. This CDR3 comprises 13 residues.

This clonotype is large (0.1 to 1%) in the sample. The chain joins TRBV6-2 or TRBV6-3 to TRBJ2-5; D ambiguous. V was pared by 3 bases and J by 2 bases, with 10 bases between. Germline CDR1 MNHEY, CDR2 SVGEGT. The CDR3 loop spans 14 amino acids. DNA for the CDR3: TGTGCCAGCAGTTATTGGGCAGCTCAAGAGACCCAGTACTTC. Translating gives CASSYWAAQETQYF.

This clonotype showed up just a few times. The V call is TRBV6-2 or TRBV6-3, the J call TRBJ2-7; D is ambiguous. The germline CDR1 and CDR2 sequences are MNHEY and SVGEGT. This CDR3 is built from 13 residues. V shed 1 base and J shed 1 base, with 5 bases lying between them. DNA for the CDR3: TGTGCCAGCAGTTACTATGCTTCCTACGAGCAGTACTTC. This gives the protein CASSYYASYEQYF.

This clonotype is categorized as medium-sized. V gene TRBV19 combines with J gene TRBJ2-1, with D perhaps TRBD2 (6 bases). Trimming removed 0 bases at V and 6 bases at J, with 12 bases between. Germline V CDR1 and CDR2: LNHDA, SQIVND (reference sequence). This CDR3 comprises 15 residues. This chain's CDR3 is CASSIDGLTSNEQFF. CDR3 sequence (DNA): TGTGCCAGTAGTATAGATGGACTAACCTCCAATGAGCAGTTCTTC. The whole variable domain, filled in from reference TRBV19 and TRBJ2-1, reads DGGITQSPKYLFRKEGQNVTLSCEQNLNHDAMYWYRQDPGQGLRLIYYSQIVNDFQKGDIAEGYSVSREKKESFPLTVTSAQKNPTAFYLCASSIDGLTSNEQFFGPGTRLTVL.

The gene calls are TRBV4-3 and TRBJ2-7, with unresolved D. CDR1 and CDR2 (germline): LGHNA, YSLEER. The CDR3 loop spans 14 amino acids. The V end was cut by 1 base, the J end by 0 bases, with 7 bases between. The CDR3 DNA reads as TGCGCCAGCAGCCAAGGGGTAGCCTCCTACGAGCAGTACTTC. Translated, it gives CASSQGVASYEQYF.

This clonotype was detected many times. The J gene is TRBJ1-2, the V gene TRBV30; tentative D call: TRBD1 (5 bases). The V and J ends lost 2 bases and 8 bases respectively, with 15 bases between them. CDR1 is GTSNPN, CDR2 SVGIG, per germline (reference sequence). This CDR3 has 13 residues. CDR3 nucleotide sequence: TGTGCCTGGAGTCCCCCGGGGGGTAGAGGCTACACCTTC. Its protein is CAWSPPGGRGYTF.

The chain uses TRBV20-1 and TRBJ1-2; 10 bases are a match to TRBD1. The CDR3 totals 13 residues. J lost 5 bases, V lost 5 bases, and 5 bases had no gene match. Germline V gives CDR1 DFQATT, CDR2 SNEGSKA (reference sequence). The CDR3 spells CSAPTGGRYGYTF. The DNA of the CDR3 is TGCAGTGCTCCGACAGGGGGCAGATATGGCTACACCTTC.

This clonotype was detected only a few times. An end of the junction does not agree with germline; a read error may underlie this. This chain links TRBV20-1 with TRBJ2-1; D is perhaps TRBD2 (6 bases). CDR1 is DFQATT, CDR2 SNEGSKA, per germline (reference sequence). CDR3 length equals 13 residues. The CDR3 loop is CSAAGTSFNEQFF. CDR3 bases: TGCAGTGCTGCCGGGACTTCCTTCAATGAGCAGTTCTTC.

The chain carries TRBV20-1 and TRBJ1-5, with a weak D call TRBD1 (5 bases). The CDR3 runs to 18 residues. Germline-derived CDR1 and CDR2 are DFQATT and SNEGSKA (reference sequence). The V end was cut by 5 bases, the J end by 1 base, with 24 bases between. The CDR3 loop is CSALWGIGAFGSNQPQHF. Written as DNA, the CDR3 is TGCAGTGCTCTCTGGGGCATCGGAGCTTTCGGAAGCAATCAGCCCCAGCATTTT.

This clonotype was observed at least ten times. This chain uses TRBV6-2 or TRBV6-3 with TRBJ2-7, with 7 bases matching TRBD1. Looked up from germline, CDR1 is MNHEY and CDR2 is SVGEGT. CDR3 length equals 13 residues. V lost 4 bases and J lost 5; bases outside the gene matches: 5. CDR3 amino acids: CASSFDRADEQYF. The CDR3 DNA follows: TGTGCCAGCAGTTTCGACAGGGCAGACGAGCAGTACTTC.

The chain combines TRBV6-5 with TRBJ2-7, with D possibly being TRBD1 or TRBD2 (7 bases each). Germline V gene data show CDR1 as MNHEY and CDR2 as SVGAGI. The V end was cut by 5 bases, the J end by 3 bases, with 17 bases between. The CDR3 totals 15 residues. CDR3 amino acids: CASSHDREGFYEQYF. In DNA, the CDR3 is TGTGCCAGCAGTCACGACAGGGAGGGATTCTACGAGCAGTACTTC.

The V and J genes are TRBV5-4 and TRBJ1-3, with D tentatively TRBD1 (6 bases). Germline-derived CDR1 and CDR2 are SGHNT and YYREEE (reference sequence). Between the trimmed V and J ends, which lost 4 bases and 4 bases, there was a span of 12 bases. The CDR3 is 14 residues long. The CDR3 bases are TGTGCCAGCAGCCCGGGGGGCCAGGGAAACACCATATATTTT. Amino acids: CASSPGGQGNTIYF.

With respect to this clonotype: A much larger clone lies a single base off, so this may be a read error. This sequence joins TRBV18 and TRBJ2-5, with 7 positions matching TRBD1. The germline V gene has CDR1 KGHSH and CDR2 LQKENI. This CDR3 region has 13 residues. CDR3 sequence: CASLPHRGETQYF. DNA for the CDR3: TGTGCCAGCTTACCACACAGGGGAGAGACCCAGTACTTC.

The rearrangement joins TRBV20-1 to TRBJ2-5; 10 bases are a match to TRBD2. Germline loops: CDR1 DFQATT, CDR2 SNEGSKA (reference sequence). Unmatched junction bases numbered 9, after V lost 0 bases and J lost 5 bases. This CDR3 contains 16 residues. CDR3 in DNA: TGCAGTGCTAGAGACGGTAGCGGGAGGTTTGGGGAGACCCAGTACTTC. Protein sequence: CSARDGSGRFGETQYF.